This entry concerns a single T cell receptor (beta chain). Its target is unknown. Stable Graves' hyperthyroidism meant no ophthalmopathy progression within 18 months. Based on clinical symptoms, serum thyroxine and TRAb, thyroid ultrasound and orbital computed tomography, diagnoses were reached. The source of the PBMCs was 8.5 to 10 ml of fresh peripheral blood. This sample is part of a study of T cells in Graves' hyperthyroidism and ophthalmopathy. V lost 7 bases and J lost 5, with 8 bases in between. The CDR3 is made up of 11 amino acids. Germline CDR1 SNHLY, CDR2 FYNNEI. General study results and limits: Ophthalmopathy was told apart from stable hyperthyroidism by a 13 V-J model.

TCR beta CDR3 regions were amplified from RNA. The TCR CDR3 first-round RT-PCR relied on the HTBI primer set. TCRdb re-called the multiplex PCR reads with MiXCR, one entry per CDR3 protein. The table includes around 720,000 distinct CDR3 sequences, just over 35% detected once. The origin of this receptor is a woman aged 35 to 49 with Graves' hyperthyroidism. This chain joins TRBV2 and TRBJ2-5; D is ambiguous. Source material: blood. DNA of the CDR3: TGTGCCAGCAATATCCGGGAGACCCAGTACTTC. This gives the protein CASNIRETQYF.